This record covers a single TCR beta chain. Antigen specificity is unknown. This CDR3 has 15 amino acids. Described time point: neoterminal ileum biopsy at postoperative endoscopy, about 6 months after surgery. This specimen comes from a study of T cell repertoires in ileal Crohn's disease. Across the whole study: At surgery, more than 30% of patients smoked, with median disease duration roughly 7.7 years. All patients had surgery for stricturing (roughly 61%) or penetrating (about 40%) disease. At postoperative colonoscopy, neoterminal ileum biopsies were taken as M6. Study-wide points: Compared with CD4 T cells, sorted CD8 cells carried more expanded clones.

TCRdb keeps only in-frame clones here, not all; method: immunoSEQ multiplex PCR. Of 3,500 to 4,500 clones in the sample, around 84% were seen once. The TCR originated in an adult with Crohn's disease. This chain uses TRBV12-1 with TRBJ2-2; the table calls TRBD1, which could not be checked here. TRBV12-1 is described as a pseudogene. The sequenced sample consisted of ileal tissue. As DNA, the CDR3 is TGTGCCAGCACCAGGACAGGGGCGAACACCGGGGAGCTGTTTTTT. It codes for CASTRTGANTGELFF.